Shown below are 6 T cell receptor beta chains from a single sample sequenced in a study of cytomegalovirus exposure and HLA in healthy donors (dated by TCRdb to 2016 to 2017). Library prep was done by the immunoSEQ multiplex PCR assay. For the multiplex PCR, a mixture combining 60 forward primers for TCR Vbeta segments and 13 reverse primers for TCR Jbeta segments was used. TCRdb's version of the immuneACCESS table is confined to in-frame rearrangements and falls short of the full clone set. An unresolved V gene accounts for under half of the shortfall where checked; the remainder is of unknown origin. The sample table lists more than 130,000 clones, 80% of them with a count of one. The ten largest clones take up 5.1% of the sample. Sequencing was carried out using PBMCs. The receptor set was obtained from a male donor in good health and CMV-seronegative.

The V and J genes are TRBV5-6 and TRBJ2-1; TRBD2 matches 12 bases. V shed 5 bases and J 6 bases; nucleotides not matched to a gene: 3. This CDR3 has 14 residues. Germline V CDR1 and CDR2: SGHDT, YYEEEE. CDR3 sequence reads: CASRLAGGGNEQFF. The CDR3 DNA follows: TGTGCCAGCAGGCTAGCGGGGGGGGGCAATGAGCAGTTCTTC.

The rearrangement joins TRBV5-5 to TRBJ2-6, with 7 bases aligning to TRBD2. The germline V gene has CDR1 SGHKS and CDR2 YYEKEE (reference sequence). J was trimmed by 5 bases and V by 1 base; bases with no gene match: 12. The CDR3 spans 18 residues. CDR3 DNA: TGTGCCAGCAGCTTGTTTTTGCCGGGAGGTGTTAGGGCCAACGTCCTGACTTTC. Its translation is CASSLFLPGGVRANVLTF. The complete variable domain, with remaining parts taken from reference TRBV5-5 and TRBJ2-6, reads DAGVTQSPTHLIKTRGQQVTLRCSPISGHKSVSWYQQVLGQGPQFIFQYYEKEERGRGNFPDRFSARQFPNYSSELNVNALLLGDSALYLCASSLFLPGGVRANVLTFGAGSRLTVL.

This clone has a single count. J is TRBJ1-2 and V is TRBV7-9; D possibly corresponds to TRBD1 (6 bases). This CDR3 contains 16 residues. V was clipped by 0 bases and J by 2 bases, with 13 bases between them. From germline, CDR1 is SEHNR and CDR2 FQNEAQ (reference sequence). The CDR3 loop reads CASSLALGGRNYGYTF. The CDR3 DNA follows: TGTGCCAGCAGCTTAGCGCTCGGGGGGCGGAACTATGGCTACACCTTC.

The chain employs TRBV28 and TRBJ2-7; D perhaps matches TRBD2 (5 bases). The germline V and J ends were trimmed by 5 bases and 2 bases, with 16 bases remaining between them. Germline lookup yields CDR1 MDHEN and CDR2 SYDVKM. The length of the CDR3 is 15 residues. CDR3: CASSPRGSVTYEQYF. The CDR3 nucleotides are TGTGCCAGCAGTCCCCGAGGTAGCGTGACCTACGAGCAGTACTTC. The whole variable domain, filled in from reference TRBV28 and TRBJ2-7, reads DVKVTQSSRYLVKRTGEKVFLECVQDMDHENMFWYRQDPGLGLRLIYFSYDVKMKEKGDIPEGYSVSREKKERFSLILESASTNQTSMYLCASSPRGSVTYEQYFGPGTRLTVT.

The J gene is TRBJ2-3, the V gene TRBV10-3, with 10 bases identical to TRBD2. The CDR3 totals 14 residues. Germline V gene lookup returns CDR1 ENHRY and CDR2 SYGVKD. The J segment lost 3 bases and the V segment lost 7 bases, leaving 4 bases of the junction unmatched. This CDR3 is CAIKGTSETDTQYF. In nucleotides, the CDR3 is TGTGCCATCAAAGGGACTAGCGAGACAGATACGCAGTATTTT.

The CDR3 nucleotides read TGCGCCAGCAGCTTTTCCTGGACAGGGCCCACCGAGGCTTTCTTT. Translating it yields CASSFSWTGPTEAFF. The chain is built from TRBV5-1 and TRBJ1-1; TRBD1 aligns across 8 bases. J lost 11 bases, V lost 2 bases, and 14 bases had no gene match. The CDR3 spans 15 residues. CDR1 SGHRS and CDR2 YFSETQ come from the germline V gene.